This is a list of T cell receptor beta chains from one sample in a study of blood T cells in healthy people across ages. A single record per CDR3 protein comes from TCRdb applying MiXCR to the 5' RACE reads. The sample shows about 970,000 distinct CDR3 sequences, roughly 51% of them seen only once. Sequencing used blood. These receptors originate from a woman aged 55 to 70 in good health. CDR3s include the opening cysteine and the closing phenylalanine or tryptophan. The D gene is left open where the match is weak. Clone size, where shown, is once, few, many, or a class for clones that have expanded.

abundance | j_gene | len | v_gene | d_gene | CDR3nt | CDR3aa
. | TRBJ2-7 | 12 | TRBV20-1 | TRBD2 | TGCAGTACGGCTCGGGGGGATTACGAGCAGTACTTC | CSTARGDYEQYF
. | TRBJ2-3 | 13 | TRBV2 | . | TGTGCCAGCAGTGAAGAGCGCACAGATACGCAGTATTTT | CASSEERTDTQYF
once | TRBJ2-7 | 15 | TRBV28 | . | TGTGCCAGCTTATCCTGGGGCCAGAATCCCTACGAGCAGTACTTC | CASLSWGQNPYEQYF
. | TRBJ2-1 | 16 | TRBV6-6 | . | TGTGCCAGCAGTTACTCGACACAGTTCTCCTACAATGAGCAGTTCTTC | CASSYSTQFSYNEQFF
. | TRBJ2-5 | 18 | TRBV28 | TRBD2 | TGTGCCAGCAGTTTACTGTCACCTCGGGAGGGCCTTCGAGAGACCCAGTACTTC | CASSLLSPREGLRETQYF
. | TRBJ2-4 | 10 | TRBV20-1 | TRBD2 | TGCAGTGCTTCGCGCGGGGGGGAGTACTTC | CSASRGGEYF
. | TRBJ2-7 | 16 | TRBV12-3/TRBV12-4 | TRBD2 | TGTGCCAGCAGTAATCCATTAGCGGGAGCGGTCTACGAGCAGTACTTC | CASSNPLAGAVYEQYF
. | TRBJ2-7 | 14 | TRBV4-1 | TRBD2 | TGCGCCAGCAGCGCGACTAGCGGGAGGACTGAGCAGTACTTC | CASSATSGRTEQYF
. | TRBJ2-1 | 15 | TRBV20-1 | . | TGCAGTGCTAGAGGGTACAAGAGCTCCCACAATGAGCAGTTCTTC | CSARGYKSSHNEQFF
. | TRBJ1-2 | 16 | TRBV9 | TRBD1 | TGTGCCAGCAGCACGGGGACTTCACAGGGGGCGCGAGGCTACACCTTC | CASSTGTSQGARGYTF
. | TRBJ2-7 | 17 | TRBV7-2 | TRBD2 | TGTGCCAGCAGCCTACGGGGACTAGCGGGAGGGGGTTACGAGCAGTACTTC | CASSLRGLAGGGYEQYF
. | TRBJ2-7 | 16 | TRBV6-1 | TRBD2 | TGTGCCGGAAGGGAGTTGGGTAGCGGGAGCTCCTACGAGCAGTACTTC | CAGRELGSGSSYEQYF
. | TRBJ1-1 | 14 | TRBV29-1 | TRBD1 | TGCAGCGTTACCCGGACAGGGGACAGAACTGAAGCTTTCTTT | CSVTRTGDRTEAFF
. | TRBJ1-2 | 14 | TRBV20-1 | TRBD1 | TGCAGTGCTAGTCCCGGACAGGGGACGGCTGGCTACACCTTC | CSASPGQGTAGYTF
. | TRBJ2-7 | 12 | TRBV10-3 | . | TGTGCCGCAGGTCTGGGGCCCAACGAGCAGTACTTC | CAAGLGPNEQYF
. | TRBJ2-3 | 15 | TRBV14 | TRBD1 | TGTGCCAGCAGCACCCGGGACAGCCGCACAGATACGCAGTATTTT | CASSTRDSRTDTQYF
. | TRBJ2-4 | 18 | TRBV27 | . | TGTGCCAGCCGTCCAGGGGGGGATCCCGGACTAGCCAAAAACATTCAGTACTTC | CASRPGGDPGLAKNIQYF
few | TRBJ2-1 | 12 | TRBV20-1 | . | TGCAGTGCAGGTGGGAGGTTGGATGAGCAGTTCTTC | CSAGGRLDEQFF
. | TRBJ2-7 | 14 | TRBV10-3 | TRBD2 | TGTGCCATCACCGGGACTAGCGGTTACAATGAGCAGTACTTC | CAITGTSGYNEQYF
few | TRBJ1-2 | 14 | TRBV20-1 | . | TGCAGTGCTGCGCAAAAGCACAGTTTCATTGGCTACACCTTC | CSAAQKHSFIGYTF
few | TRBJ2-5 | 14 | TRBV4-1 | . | TGCGCCAGCAGCCATACAAACCAGCGGGAGACCCAGTACTTC | CASSHTNQRETQYF
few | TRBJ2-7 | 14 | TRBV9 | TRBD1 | TGTGCCAGCAGCGTAGGTGACAGGGCCTACGAGCAGTACTTC | CASSVGDRAYEQYF
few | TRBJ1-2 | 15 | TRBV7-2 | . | TGTGCCAGCAGCTATTACCAGGGAGGCGGCTATGGCTACACCTTC | CASSYYQGGGYGYTF
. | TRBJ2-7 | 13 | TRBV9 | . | TGTGCCAGCAGCCCTGGGGACGGGTACGAGCAGTACTTC | CASSPGDGYEQYF
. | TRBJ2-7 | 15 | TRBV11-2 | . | TGTGCCAGCAGCCCCGGGTACCTCTCCTCCTACGAGCAGTACTTC | CASSPGYLSSYEQYF
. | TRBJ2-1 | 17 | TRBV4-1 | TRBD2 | TGCGCCAGCAGCCAAGGGACTAGCGGGAGGGCGTACAATGAGCAGTTCTTC | CASSQGTSGRAYNEQFF
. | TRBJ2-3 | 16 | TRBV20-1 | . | TGCAGCGCCCCCCCGGCGGAGGGGCTGGTCACAGATACGCAGTATTTT | CSAPPAEGLVTDTQYF
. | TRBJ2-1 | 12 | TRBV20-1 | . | TGCAGTGCTAGCGTTGGTGCAAATGAGCAGTTCTTC | CSASVGANEQFF
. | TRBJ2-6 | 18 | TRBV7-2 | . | TGTGCCAGCAGCACCCTCCTCAGGACAGATACTGGGGCCAACGTCCTGACTTTC | CASSTLLRTDTGANVLTF
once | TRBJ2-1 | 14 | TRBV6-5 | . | TGTGCCAGCAGTTTGAGGGAGGTGGGGGATGAGCAGTTCTTC | CASSLREVGDEQFF
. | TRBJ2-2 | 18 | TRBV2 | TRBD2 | TGTGCCAGCAGTGGGATACTAGCGGGAGGCACGAACACCGGGGAGCTGTTTTTT | CASSGILAGGTNTGELFF
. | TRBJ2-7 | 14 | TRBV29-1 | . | TGCAGCGTTGGGTGGTGGCTAGTTTCACGGGAGCAGTACTTC | CSVGWWLVSREQYF
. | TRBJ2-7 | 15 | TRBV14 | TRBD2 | TGTGCCAGCAGCCCATCGGACCGGGAGGACTACGAGCAGTACTTC | CASSPSDREDYEQYF
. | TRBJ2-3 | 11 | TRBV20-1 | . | TGCAGTGCTTTGGAGACAGATACGCAGTATTTT | CSALETDTQYF
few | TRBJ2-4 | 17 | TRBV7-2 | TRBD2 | TGTGCCAGCAGCCCCGCGGGACTAGCGATAGCCAAAAACATTCAGTACTTC | CASSPAGLAIAKNIQYF
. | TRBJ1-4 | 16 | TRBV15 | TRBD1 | TGTGCCACCAGCAGGGACCTGACAGGGGCTAATGAAAAACTGTTTTTT | CATSRDLTGANEKLFF
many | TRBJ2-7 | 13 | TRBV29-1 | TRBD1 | TGCAGCGTTGAAGGGCAGGGGGCGGCCGAGCAGTACTTC | CSVEGQGAAEQYF
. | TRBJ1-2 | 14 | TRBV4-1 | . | TGCGCCAGCAGCCAAGAATCGAGGCACTATGGCTACACCTTC | CASSQESRHYGYTF
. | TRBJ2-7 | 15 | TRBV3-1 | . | TGTGCCAGCAGCCAGAACGTCTACCCCTTCTACGAGCAGTACTTC | CASSQNVYPFYEQYF
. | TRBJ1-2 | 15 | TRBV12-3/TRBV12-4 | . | TGTGCCAGCAGTTTAAGAGGCACCGCCTTCTATGGCTACACCTTC | CASSLRGTAFYGYTF
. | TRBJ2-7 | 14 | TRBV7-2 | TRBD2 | TGTGCCAGTAGCTTAGGTGCGGGAGGGGTCGAGCAGTACTTC | CASSLGAGGVEQYF
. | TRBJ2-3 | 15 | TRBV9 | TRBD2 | TGTGCCAGCAGCGGACTAGCGGGAATGGATTGGTGGCAGTATTTT | CASSGLAGMDWWQYF
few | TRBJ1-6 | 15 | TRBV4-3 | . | TGCGCCAGCAGCCAAAATCGGCTCGATGGTTCACCCCTCCACTTT | CASSQNRLDGSPLHF
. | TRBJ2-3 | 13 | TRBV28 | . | TGTGCCAGCAGTTTAGATTTAGTAGATACGCAGTATTTT | CASSLDLVDTQYF
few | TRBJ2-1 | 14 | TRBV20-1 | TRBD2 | TGCAGTGCTCTAGCGGGAGGGCCTTTCAATGAGCAGTTCTTC | CSALAGGPFNEQFF
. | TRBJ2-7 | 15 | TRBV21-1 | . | TGTGCCAGCAGCAAATCGGAAAAAAGGGGTGGTGAGCAGTACTTC | CASSKSEKRGGEQYF
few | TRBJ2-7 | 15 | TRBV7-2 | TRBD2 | TGTGCCAGCAGCTTACGCGGGAGAAGGGAATACGAGCAGTACTTC | CASSLRGRREYEQYF
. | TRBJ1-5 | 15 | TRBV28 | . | TGTGCCAGCAGCCCTAGCTTGGGACAAAATCAGCCCCAGCATTTT | CASSPSLGQNQPQHF
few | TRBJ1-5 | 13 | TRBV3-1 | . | TGTGCCAGCAGCCAAGTTAGCAATCAGCCCCAGCATTTT | CASSQVSNQPQHF